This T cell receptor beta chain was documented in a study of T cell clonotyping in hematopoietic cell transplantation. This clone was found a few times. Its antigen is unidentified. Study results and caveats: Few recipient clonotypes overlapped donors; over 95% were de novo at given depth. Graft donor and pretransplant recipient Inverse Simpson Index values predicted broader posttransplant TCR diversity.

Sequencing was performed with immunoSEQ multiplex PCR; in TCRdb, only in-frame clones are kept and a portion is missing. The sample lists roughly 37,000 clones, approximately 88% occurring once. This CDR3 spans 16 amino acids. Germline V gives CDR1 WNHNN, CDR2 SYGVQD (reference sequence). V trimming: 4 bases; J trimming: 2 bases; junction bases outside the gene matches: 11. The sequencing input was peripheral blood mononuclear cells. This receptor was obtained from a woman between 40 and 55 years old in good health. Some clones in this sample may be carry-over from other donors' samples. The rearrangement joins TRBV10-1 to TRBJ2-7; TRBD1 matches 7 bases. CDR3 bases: TGCGCCAGCAGTGGCCAGCTAAGGGGGCACGCCTACGAGCAGTACTTC. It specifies CASSGQLRGHAYEQYF.